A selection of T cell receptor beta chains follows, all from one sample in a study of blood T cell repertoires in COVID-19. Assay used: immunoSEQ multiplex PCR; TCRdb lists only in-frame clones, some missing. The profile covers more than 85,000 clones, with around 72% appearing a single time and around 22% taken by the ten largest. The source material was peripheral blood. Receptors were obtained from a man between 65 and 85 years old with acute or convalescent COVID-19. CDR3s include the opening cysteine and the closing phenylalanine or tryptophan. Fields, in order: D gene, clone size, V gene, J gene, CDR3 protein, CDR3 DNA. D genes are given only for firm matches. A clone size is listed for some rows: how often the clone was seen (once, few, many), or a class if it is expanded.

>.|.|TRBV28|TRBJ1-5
CASFWRDRSVQHF
TGTGCCAGCTTTTGGAGGGATCGGTCTGTCCAGCATTTT
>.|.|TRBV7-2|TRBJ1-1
CASSRYRDTEAFF
TGTGCCAGCAGCCGATACAGGGACACTGAAGCTTTCTTT
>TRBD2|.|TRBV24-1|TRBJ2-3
CATSDLKTSGSRSDTQYF
TGTGCCACCAGTGATTTAAAGACTAGCGGGAGTAGATCTGATACGCAGTATTTT
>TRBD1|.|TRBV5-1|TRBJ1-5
CASSLGDRTNQPQHF
TGCGCCAGCAGCTTGGGGGACAGAACCAATCAGCCCCAGCATTTT
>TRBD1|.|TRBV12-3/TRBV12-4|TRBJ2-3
CASSRQGSTQYF
TGTGCCAGCAGCAGACAGGGGAGTACGCAGTATTTT
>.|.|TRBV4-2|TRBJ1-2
CASSQELTGSYGYTF
TGTGCCAGCAGCCAAGAGCTGACAGGTTCCTATGGCTACACCTTC
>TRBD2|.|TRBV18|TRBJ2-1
CASSRRGTSIFEQFF
TGTGCCAGCTCACGGCGGGGGACTAGCATTTTTGAGCAGTTCTTC
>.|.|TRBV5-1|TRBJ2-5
CASSYSETQYF
TGCGCCAGCAGTTACAGTGAGACCCAGTACTTC
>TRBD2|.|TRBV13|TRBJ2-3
CASSLRSSGSLSTDTQYF
TGTGCCAGCAGCTTACGGTCTAGCGGGAGTTTGAGCACAGATACGCAGTATTTT
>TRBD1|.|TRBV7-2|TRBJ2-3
CASSLGLFRGRGDTQYF
TGTGCCAGCAGCTTAGGCCTATTTAGGGGGCGCGGGGATACGCAGTATTTT
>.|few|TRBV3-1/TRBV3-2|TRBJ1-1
CASSQGWGGTEAFF
TGTGCCAGCAGCCAAGGTTGGGGAGGCACTGAAGCTTTCTTT
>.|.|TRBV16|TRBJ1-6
CASSQGAGSYNSPLHF
TGTGCCAGCAGCCAAGGGGCTGGGTCCTATAATTCACCCCTCCACTTT
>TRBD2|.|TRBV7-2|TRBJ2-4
CASSPRLAGLAKNIQYF
TGTGCCAGCAGCCCAAGGCTAGCGGGGTTAGCCAAAAACATTCAGTACTTC
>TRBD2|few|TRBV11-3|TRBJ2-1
CASSTSGLAGGEQFF
TGTGCCAGCAGCACAAGCGGACTAGCGGGAGGGGAGCAGTTCTTC
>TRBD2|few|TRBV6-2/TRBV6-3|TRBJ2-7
CASSGLAGGLPPQYF
TGTGCCAGCAGCGGACTAGCGGGAGGGCTTCCCCCCCAGTACTTC
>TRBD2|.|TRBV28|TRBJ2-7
CASSLRRLAGGGYEQYF
TGTGCCAGCAGCCTACGGAGACTAGCGGGAGGAGGTTACGAGCAGTACTTC
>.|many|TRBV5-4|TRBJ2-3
CASSDEGSGGYTDTQYF
TGTGCCAGCAGCGATGAGGGCTCCGGCGGTTACACAGATACGCAGTATTTT
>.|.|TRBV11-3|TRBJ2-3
CASSLGQGRATDTQYF
TGTGCCAGCAGCTTAGGACAGGGGAGGGCCACAGATACGCAGTATTTT
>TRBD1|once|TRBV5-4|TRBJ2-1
CATSNRDRGYNEQFF
TGTGCCACCTCTAACCGGGACAGGGGATACAATGAGCAGTTCTTC
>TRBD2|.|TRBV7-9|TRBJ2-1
CASSLALTGLAGNNEQFF
TGTGCCAGCAGCTTAGCGCTAACGGGTCTAGCGGGGAACAATGAGCAGTTCTTC
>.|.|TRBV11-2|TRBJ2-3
CASSYWLSSTDTQYF
TGTGCCAGCAGCTACTGGTTGTCTAGCACAGATACGCAGTATTTT
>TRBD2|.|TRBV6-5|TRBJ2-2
CASTRGSAGELFF
TGTGCCAGCACCCGCGGGAGTGCGGGGGAGCTGTTTTTT
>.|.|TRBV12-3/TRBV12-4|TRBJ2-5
CASSRDFDGAQYF
TGTGCCAGCAGTCGGGACTTCGATGGGGCCCAGTACTTC
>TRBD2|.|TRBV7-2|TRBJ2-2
CASSLGRAGEAGELFF
TGTGCCAGCAGCTTAGGACGGGCGGGAGAGGCCGGGGAGCTGTTTTTT
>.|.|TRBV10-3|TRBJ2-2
CALARDTNTGELFF
TGTGCCCTAGCCCGGGACACTAACACCGGGGAGCTGTTTTTT
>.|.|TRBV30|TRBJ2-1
CACSFYNEQFF
TGTGCCTGTAGCTTCTACAATGAGCAGTTCTTC
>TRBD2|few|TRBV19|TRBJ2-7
CASSTAGGPYEQYF
TGTGCCAGTAGTACGGCGGGAGGTCCCTACGAGCAGTACTTC
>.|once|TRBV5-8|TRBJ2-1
CASSLRGPYYNEQFF
TGTGCCAGCAGCTTGAGGGGTCCCTACTACAATGAGCAGTTCTTC
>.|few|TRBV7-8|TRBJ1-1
CASRQTGMNTEAFF
TGTGCCAGCAGGCAGACAGGCATGAACACTGAAGCTTTCTTT
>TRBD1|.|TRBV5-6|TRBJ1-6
CASSLTGTQSPLHF
TGTGCCAGCAGCCTGACAGGGACACAATCACCCCTCCACTTT
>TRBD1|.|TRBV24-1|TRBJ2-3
CATREQGASTDTQYF
TGTGCCACCAGAGAACAGGGGGCGAGCACAGATACGCAGTATTTT